This TCR beta chain is from a study of blood T cell repertoires in COVID-19. The wider study: COVID-19 samples collected from the United States, Italy and Spain covered acute and convalescent phases. Sources were T cells, B-cell-depleted T cells, or PBMCs; the material itself was cDNA or gDNA.

Produced via immunoSEQ multiplex PCR; TCRdb's table is partial and in-frame only. The sample holds some 450,000 clones, roughly 88% seen once. Germline lookup yields CDR1 SGHRS and CDR2 YFSETQ. The CDR3 length is 18 residues. V lost 0 bases and J lost 2; bases outside the gene matches: 9. The chain combines TRBV5-1 with TRBJ1-4, with 8 nucleotides matching TRBD1. Sequencing was done on a sample of peripheral blood. This clonotype was sampled from a woman between 50 and 59 years old with COVID-19, enrolled during active disease. CDR3 coding DNA: TGCGCCAGCAGCTTGGGTGGGCAGGGGGCGCCTACTAATGAAAAACTGTTTTTT. Protein sequence: CASSLGGQGAPTNEKLFF.